This TCR beta chain was sequenced for a study of cytomegalovirus exposure and HLA in healthy donors. The CDR3 totals 15 residues. V trimming: 8 bases; J trimming: 6 bases; junction bases outside the gene matches: 13. Germline V CDR1 and CDR2: LNHDA, SQIVND (reference sequence). Primers included in the PCR were 60 Vbeta and 13 Jbeta primers. The table came from immunoSEQ multiplex PCR; TCRdb's copy has only in-frame clones and leaves some out. The sample holds about 160,000 clones, about 65% seen once. On this clone: Its antigen is as yet unknown.

General study points: The study labeled 150 to 200 TCR beta chains cytomegalovirus-associated.

Material for sequencing was PBMCs. V usage is TRBV19 and J usage is TRBJ2-7, with 10 bases fitting TRBD1. This TCR was recovered from a woman in her thirties in good health and CMV-seronegative. The CDR3 reads CASFPDRGRRSEQYF. The CDR3 DNA is TGTGCCAGTTTTCCAGACAGGGGGCGTAGGAGCGAGCAGTACTTC.